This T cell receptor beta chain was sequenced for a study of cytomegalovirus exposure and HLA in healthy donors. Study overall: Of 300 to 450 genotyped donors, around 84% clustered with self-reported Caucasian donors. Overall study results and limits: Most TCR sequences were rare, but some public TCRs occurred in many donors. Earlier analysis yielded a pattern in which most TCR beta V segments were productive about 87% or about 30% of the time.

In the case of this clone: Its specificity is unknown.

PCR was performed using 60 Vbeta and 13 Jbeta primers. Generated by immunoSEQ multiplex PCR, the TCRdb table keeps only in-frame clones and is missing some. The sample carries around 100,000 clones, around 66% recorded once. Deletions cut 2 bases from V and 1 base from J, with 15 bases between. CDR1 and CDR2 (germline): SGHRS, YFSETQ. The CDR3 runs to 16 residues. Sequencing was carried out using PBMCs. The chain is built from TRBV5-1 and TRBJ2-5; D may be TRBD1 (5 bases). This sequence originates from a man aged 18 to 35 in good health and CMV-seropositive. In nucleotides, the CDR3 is TGCGCCAGCAGCTTAGTCTCAGGGCGGCTCCAAGAGACCCAGTACTTC. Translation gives CASSLVSGRLQETQYF.